The clone carrying this T cell receptor beta chain has just a few counts. TCRdb redid the calling of the 5' RACE reads with MiXCR, one entry per CDR3 protein. The sample has around 530,000 distinct CDR3 sequences, around 17% seen once; the top ten hold approximately 15%. The CDR3 extends over 16 amino acids. Per the germline V gene, CDR1 is ENHRY and CDR2 is SYGVKD. V shed 0 bases and J 5 bases; nucleotides not matched to a gene: 9. These data originate in a study of T cells after yellow fever vaccination. The TCR sequence derives from a man younger than 35 who received the YFV17D yellow fever vaccine. Source: PBMCs, taken roughly 5 days after the first yellow fever vaccination. The chain uses TRBV10-3 and TRBJ2-7; 8 positions match TRBD1. The CDR3 DNA sequence: TGTGCCATCAGTGAGTCCCCACAGGGGGTGAGAAACGAGCAGTACTTC. This gives the protein CAISESPQGVRNEQYF.